This T cell receptor (beta chain) emerged from a study of T cells expressing NK-cell markers. Study at large: Beta-chain profiling covered CD3+CD56+NKG2C+, CD3+CD56+NKG2C- and CD3+CD56-NKG2C+ sorted subsets. Seropositivity for HCMV was found in seven of the eight sequenced donors, with one seronegative.

CDR3 length equals 13 residues. CDR1 and CDR2 (germline): LGHNT, FRNRAP. Note on this clonotype: The antigen is not known.

The study, taken as a whole, reports: HCMV specificity was not established for the expanded NKG2C+ T cell clones.

UMIs accompanied the 5'RACE template switching by which TCR beta cDNA was made. TCRdb reprocessed the 5' RACE reads, with one entry per CDR3 protein and no DNA. The sample features 300,000 to 500,000 distinct CDR3 sequences, with about 10% in its top ten. The receptor was isolated from a woman in her fifties or sixties in good health. This chain links TRBV12-5 with TRBJ2-2. The material sequenced was blood T cells: a sorted CD56 or NKG2C T cell subset, CD4+ or CD8+ T cells, or bulk PBMC T cells (not recorded which). The CDR3 sequence: CASGLDLGGELFF. Supplemented by reference TRBV12-5 and TRBJ2-2, the full variable domain reads DARVTQTPRHKVTEMGQEVTMRCQPILGHNTVFWYRQTMMQGLELLAYFRNRAPLDDSGMPKDRFSAEMPDATLATLKIQPSEPRDSAVYFCASGLDLGGELFFGEGSRLTVL.